Below are 20 T cell receptor beta chains sequenced from a single sample in a study of human T cells and chemical hapten exposure. Time point denoted: healthy volunteer bleed at 2 weeks. Extraction yielded total RNA from whole blood (unfractionated). TCRdb reanalysed the RACE reads using MiXCR and keeps one entry per CDR3 protein. This sample yields 130,000 or so distinct CDR3 sequences, of which about 9% are seen a single time; 1.5% to 2% belongs to the top ten. Sequenced material: whole blood. These receptors all stem from a male donor in good health. Some clones in this sample may be carry-over from other donors' samples.

This chain uses TRBV4-1 with TRBJ2-7; TRBD2 agrees at 9 bases. Germline V gene sequence: CDR1 MGHRA, CDR2 YSYEKL. V lost 3 bases and J lost 3; bases outside the gene matches: 9. The CDR3 is made up of 16 amino acids. DNA of the CDR3: TGCGCCAGCAGCCACCCGGCTAGCGGGACCGTCTACGAGCAGTACTTC. Translating gives CASSHPASGTVYEQYF.

In the case of this clonotype: One end of the junction is discordant with germline, which a read error may explain. The chain employs TRBV9 and TRBJ2-1, with D perhaps TRBD2 (7 bases). The germline gives CDR1 SGDLS, CDR2 YYNGEE. The CDR3 contains 16 residues. This chain's CDR3 is CASSFLEGGPYDEQFF. The CDR3 DNA reads as TGTGCCAGCAGTTTCCTCGAGGGGGGGCCCTACGATGAGCAGTTCTTC.

As regards this clonotype: This clone may be a read error of a much larger clone one base away. The chain is built from TRBV12-3 or TRBV12-4 and TRBJ1-1, with no clear D. CDR3 length: 13 residues. CDR3 nucleotide sequence: TGTGCCAGAAGTTTCGGCAGGAACACTGAAGCTTTCTTT. Residues: CARSFGRNTEAFF.

This clonotype appeared a few times. The chain has TRBV29-1 and TRBJ2-7, with TRBD1 as a possible D gene (6 bases). The CDR3 extends over 14 amino acids. V was clipped by 1 base and J by 2 bases, with 12 bases between them. Germline V gives CDR1 SQVTM, CDR2 ANQGSEA. CDR3 sequence: CSVEGGRGPYEQYF. CDR3 nucleotide sequence: TGCAGCGTTGAAGGCGGCAGGGGCCCCTACGAGCAGTACTTC.

This clonotype was detected a few times. The J gene is TRBJ2-1, the V gene TRBV20-1, with 9 bases lining up with TRBD2. J lost 3 bases, V lost 3 bases, and 6 bases had no gene match. The CDR3 extends over 15 amino acids. Germline loops: CDR1 DFQATT, CDR2 SNEGSKA (reference sequence). Written as DNA, the CDR3 is TGCAGTGCTAGCCCTAGCGGGATAGACTACAATGAGCAGTTCTTC. Amino acids: CSASPSGIDYNEQFF.

Only a few counts were recorded for this clonotype. The rearrangement uses TRBV5-1 and TRBJ2-1; D is undetermined. Germline V gene data show CDR1 as SGHRS and CDR2 as YFSETQ. V lost 5 bases to trimming and J lost 7 bases, with 7 bases between them. This CDR3 spans 11 amino acids. The CDR3 sequence: CASRVENEQFF. CDR3 sequence (DNA): TGCGCCAGCAGGGTAGAGAATGAGCAGTTCTTC.

At least ten counts were recorded for this clonotype. The V and J genes are TRBV3-1 and TRBJ2-3; D is perhaps TRBD2 (5 bases). Trimming shortened V by 4 bases and J by 8 bases, and 10 bases separated the two germline ends. The germline CDR1 and CDR2 sequences are LGHDT and YNNKEL (reference sequence). This CDR3 region has 12 residues. The CDR3: CASSPRGGTQYF. The CDR3 DNA sequence: TGTGCCAGCAGCCCCCGCGGAGGTACGCAGTATTTT.

This clonotype was observed at least ten times. The chain carries TRBV11-2 and TRBJ1-1; no clear D. This CDR3 has 11 residues. Trimming left V 1 base short and J 6 bases short, with 3 bases between. The germline V gene encodes CDR1 SGHAT and CDR2 FQNNGV. As DNA, the CDR3 is TGTGCCAGCAGCTTAGGGGCTGAAGCTTTCTTT. Its protein is CASSLGAEAFF.

This clonotype was observed a handful of times. This chain connects TRBV27 to TRBJ1-6, with a possible D match to TRBD1 (5 bases). Germline V lookup: CDR1 MNHEY, CDR2 SMNVEV (reference sequence). Trimming removed 5 bases from V and 9 bases from J, with 17 bases in between. The CDR3 loop spans 15 amino acids. In nucleotides, the CDR3 is TGTGCCAGCAGTCTACGGGTCCAAAGGGGTTCACCCCTCCACTTT. Its translation is CASSLRVQRGSPLHF.

This clonotype was detected ten times or more. V is TRBV20-1 and J is TRBJ1-3; TRBD1 aligns across 11 bases. The V segment lost 1 base and the J segment 2 bases; nucleotides outside the gene matches: 1. The CDR3 extends over 15 amino acids. Germline CDR1 DFQATT, CDR2 SNEGSKA (reference sequence). The CDR3 DNA is TGCAGTGCTAGAGGGGACAGGGGGGCTGGAAACACCATATATTTT. It specifies CSARGDRGAGNTIYF.

This clonotype was observed a few times. This chain links TRBV11-2 with TRBJ2-1; 7 bases map to TRBD2. Germline CDR1 reads SGHAT; CDR2 reads FQNNGV. Trimming cost V 2 bases and J 4 bases; bases outside gene matches: 5. The CDR3 contains 15 residues. The CDR3 protein is CASSLSSSGYNEQFF. The CDR3 DNA reads TGTGCCAGCAGCTTATCGTCTAGCGGTTACAATGAGCAGTTCTTC. Looking up the rest from reference TRBV11-2 and TRBJ2-1 gives the full variable domain: EAGVAQSPRYKIIEKRQSVAFWCNPISGHATLYWYQQILGQGPKLLIQFQNNGVVDDSQLPKDRFSAERLKGVDSTLKIQPAKLEDSAVYLCASSLSSSGYNEQFFGPGTRLTVL.

The chain links TRBV11-2 to TRBJ1-2; D unclear. V was clipped by 1 base and J by 3 bases, with 18 bases between them. Per germline, CDR1 SGHAT and CDR2 FQNNGV. This CDR3 region has 17 residues. CDR3 residues: CASSLGENYVEDYGYTF. In nucleotides, the CDR3 is TGTGCCAGCAGCTTAGGAGAAAACTATGTGGAGGACTATGGCTACACCTTC. The variable domain in full, with the rest retrieved from reference TRBV11-2 and TRBJ1-2, is EAGVAQSPRYKIIEKRQSVAFWCNPISGHATLYWYQQILGQGPKLLIQFQNNGVVDDSQLPKDRFSAERLKGVDSTLKIQPAKLEDSAVYLCASSLGENYVEDYGYTFGSGTRLTVV.

This clonotype was seen at least ten times. The chain recombines TRBV7-8 with TRBJ1-4, with D possibly matching TRBD1 (5 bases). This CDR3 is 14 amino acids long. The germline gives CDR1 SGHVS, CDR2 FQNEAQ. Trimming pared 5 bases from V and 8 bases from J, leaving 15 bases between. CDR3 residues: CASSLREGGEKLFF. The DNA of the CDR3 is TGTGCCAGCAGCCTCAGGGAGGGTGGAGAAAAACTGTTTTTT.

The chain links TRBV3-1 to TRBJ1-1, with 10 bases aligning to TRBD1. CDR3 size: 14 residues. V was clipped by 4 bases and J by 5 bases; unmatched bases: 4. CDR1 and CDR2 (germline): LGHDT, YNNKEL (reference sequence). CDR3 residues: CASSLRQGATEAFF. CDR3 in DNA: TGTGCCAGCAGCCTCCGACAGGGGGCTACTGAAGCTTTCTTT.

In its sample, this clonotype was seen a few times. This chain links TRBV5-4 with TRBJ2-5, with 10 bases fitting TRBD2. After removal of 4 bases from V and 5 bases from J, the junction contained 17 bases not matched to a gene. Germline CDR1 is SGHNT and CDR2 is YYREEE (reference sequence). CDR3 length: 18 residues. The CDR3 DNA is TGTGCCAGCAGCCCGGGAAGGACTAGCGGCCGACGCGGGGAGACCCAGTACTTC. Translating it yields CASSPGRTSGRRGETQYF.

This clonotype occurred a few times. V and J are TRBV20-1 and TRBJ2-1; 13 nucleotides line up with TRBD2. This CDR3 region has 15 residues. V was clipped by 3 bases and J by 6 bases; unmatched bases: 5. Germline V gene lookup returns CDR1 DFQATT and CDR2 SNEGSKA (reference sequence). The CDR3 loop reads CSARKLAGGSNEQFF. CDR3 sequence (DNA): TGCAGTGCTAGGAAACTAGCGGGAGGGTCCAATGAGCAGTTCTTC.

This chain links TRBV7-2 with TRBJ2-3; D unresolved. Germline CDR1 reads SGHTA; CDR2 reads FQGNSA. V lost 1 base and J lost 2, with 4 bases in between. The CDR3 is made up of 13 amino acids. The CDR3: CASSLDNTDTQYF. As DNA, the CDR3 is TGTGCCAGCAGCTTAGATAACACAGATACGCAGTATTTT.

The chain is built from TRBV29-1 and TRBJ2-1, with D possibly matching TRBD1 (6 bases). The V gene lost 7 bases and the J gene lost 8 bases, with 12 bases spanning the gap. This CDR3 region has 11 residues. In germline, CDR1 is SQVTM, CDR2 ANQGSEA. The CDR3 DNA reads as TGCAGCGCGCTGGGGGCACATGAGCAGTTCTTC. Translation gives CSALGAHEQFF.

This chain connects TRBV19 to TRBJ2-1; D is perhaps TRBD1 or TRBD2 (6 bases each). The CDR3 totals 14 residues. Trimming pared 3 bases from V and 6 bases from J, leaving 12 bases between. Germline loops: CDR1 LNHDA, CDR2 SQIVND (reference sequence). The CDR3 sequence is CASSMEGGLNEQFF. CDR3 bases: TGTGCCAGTAGTATGGAGGGGGGCCTCAATGAGCAGTTCTTC.

This clonotype was seen more than once but under ten times. J is TRBJ2-1 and V is TRBV18; D possibly matches TRBD1 or TRBD2 (5 bases each). CDR3 length equals 15 residues. CDR1 is KGHSH and CDR2 is LQKENI in the germline V gene. V was pared by 1 base and J by 9 bases, with 16 bases between. CDR3 DNA: TGTGCCAGCTCACCACTCGACAGAGGGGTTAGTGAGCAGTTCTTC. It yields the protein CASSPLDRGVSEQFF.